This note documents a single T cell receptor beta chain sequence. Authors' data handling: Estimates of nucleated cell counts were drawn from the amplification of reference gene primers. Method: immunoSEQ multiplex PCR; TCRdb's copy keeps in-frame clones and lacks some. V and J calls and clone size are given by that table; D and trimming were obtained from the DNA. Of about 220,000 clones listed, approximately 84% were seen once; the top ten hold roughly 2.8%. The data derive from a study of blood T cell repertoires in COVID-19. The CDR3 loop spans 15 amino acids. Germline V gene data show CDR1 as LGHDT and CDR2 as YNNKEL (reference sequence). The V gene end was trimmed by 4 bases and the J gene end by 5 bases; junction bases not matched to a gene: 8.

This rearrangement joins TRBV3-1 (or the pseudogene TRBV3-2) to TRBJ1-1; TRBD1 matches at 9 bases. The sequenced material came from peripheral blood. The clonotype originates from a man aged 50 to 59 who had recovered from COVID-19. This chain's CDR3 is CASSPPDRGRTEAFF. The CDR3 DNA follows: TGTGCCAGCAGCCCCCCAGACAGGGGGAGGACTGAAGCTTTCTTT.